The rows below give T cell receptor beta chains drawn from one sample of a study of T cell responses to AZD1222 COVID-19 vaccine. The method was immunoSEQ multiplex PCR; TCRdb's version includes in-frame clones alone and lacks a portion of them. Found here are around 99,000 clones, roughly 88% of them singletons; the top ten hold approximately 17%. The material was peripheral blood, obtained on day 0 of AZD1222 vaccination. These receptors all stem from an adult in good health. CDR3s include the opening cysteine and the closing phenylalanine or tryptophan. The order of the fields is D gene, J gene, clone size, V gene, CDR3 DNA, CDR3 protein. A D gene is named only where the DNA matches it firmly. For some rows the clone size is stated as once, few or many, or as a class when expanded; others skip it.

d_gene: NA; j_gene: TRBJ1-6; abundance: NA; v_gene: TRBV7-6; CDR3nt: TGTGCCAGCAGCCTCGGGACCTCGGATTCACCCCTCCACTTT; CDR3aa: CASSLGTSDSPLHF
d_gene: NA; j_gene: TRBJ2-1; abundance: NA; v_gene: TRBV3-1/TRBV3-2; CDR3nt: TGTGCCAGCAGCCCTCGATCTGGTGAGCAGTTCTTC; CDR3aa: CASSPRSGEQFF
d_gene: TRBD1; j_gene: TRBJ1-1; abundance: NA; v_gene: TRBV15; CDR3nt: TGTGCCACCAGCCCCGGACAGGGGAACACTGAAGCTTTCTTT; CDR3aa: CATSPGQGNTEAFF
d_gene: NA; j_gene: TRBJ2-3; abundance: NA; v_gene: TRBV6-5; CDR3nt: TGTGCCAGCAACCGACTGGGCGATACGCAGTATTTT; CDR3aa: CASNRLGDTQYF
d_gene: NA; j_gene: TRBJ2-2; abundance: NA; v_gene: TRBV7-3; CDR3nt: TGTGCCAGCAGCTTAAGTCTATCCACCGGGGAGCTGTTTTTT; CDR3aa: CASSLSLSTGELFF
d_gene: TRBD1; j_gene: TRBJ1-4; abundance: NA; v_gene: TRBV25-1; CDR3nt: TGTGCCAGCAGTGAATATAAGGGGACAGCAGGGAGTGAAAAACTGTTTTTT; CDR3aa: CASSEYKGTAGSEKLFF
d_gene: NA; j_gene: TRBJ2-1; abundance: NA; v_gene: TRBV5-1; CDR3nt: TGCGCCAGCAGCTTGGGGTTGGCAATCGGCTCCTACAATGAGCAGTTCTTC; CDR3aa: CASSLGLAIGSYNEQFF
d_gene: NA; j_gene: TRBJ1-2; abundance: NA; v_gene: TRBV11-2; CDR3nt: TGTGCCAGCAGCTTAGACCGAAGAGGCTATGGCTACACCTTC; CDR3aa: CASSLDRRGYGYTF
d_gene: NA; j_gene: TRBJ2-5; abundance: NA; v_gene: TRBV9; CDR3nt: TGTGCCAGCAGCGCCGACGGCCGGGGTTACTTATCCCAGTACTTC; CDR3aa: CASSADGRGYLSQYF
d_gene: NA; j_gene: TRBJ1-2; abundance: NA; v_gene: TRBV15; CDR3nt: TGTGCCACCAGCAGAGATCTCAGGGTGGGCTATGGCTACACCTTC; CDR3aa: CATSRDLRVGYGYTF
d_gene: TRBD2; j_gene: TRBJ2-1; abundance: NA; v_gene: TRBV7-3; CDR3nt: TGTGCCAGCAGCACACGGACTAGTTCTGAGCAGTTCTTC; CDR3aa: CASSTRTSSEQFF
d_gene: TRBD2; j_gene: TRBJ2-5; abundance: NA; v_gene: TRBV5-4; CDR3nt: TGTGCCAGCACCCCGAGGGGGCTGTTGCAGCGGGAGGGGGAAGAGACCCAGTACTTC; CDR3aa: CASTPRGLLQREGEETQYF
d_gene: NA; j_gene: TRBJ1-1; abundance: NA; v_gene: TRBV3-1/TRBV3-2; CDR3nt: TGTGCCAGCAGCCAAGATGCCCCGGGCGAACAATCAACTGAAGCTTTCTTT; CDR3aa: CASSQDAPGEQSTEAFF
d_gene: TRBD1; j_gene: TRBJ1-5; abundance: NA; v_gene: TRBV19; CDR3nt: TGTGCCAGTAAACAGATCGGGACAGGGGACCAGCCCCAGCATTTT; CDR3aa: CASKQIGTGDQPQHF
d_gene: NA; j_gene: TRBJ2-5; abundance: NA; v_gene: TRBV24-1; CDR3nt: TGTGCCACCAGTGACGCCGGGACAAACGAGTGGCAAGAGACCCAGTACTTC; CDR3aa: CATSDAGTNEWQETQYF
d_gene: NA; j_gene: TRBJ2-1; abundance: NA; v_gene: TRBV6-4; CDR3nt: TGTGCCAGCAGTGAGAGGGGCTTTAACAATGAGCAGTTCTTC; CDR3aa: CASSERGFNNEQFF
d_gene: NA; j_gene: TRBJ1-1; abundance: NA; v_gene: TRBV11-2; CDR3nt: TGTGCCAGCAGCATCGGACATGCGAACACTGAAGCTTTCTTT; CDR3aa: CASSIGHANTEAFF
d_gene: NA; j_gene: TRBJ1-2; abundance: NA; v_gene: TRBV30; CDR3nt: TGTGCCTGGAGTGTATGGACCCCATCTAACTATGGCTACACCTTC; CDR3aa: CAWSVWTPSNYGYTF
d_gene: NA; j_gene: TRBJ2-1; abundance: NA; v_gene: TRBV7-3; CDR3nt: TGTGCCAGCAGCTTAAGAGCCCGCGCCAATGAGCAGTTCTTC; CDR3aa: CASSLRARANEQFF
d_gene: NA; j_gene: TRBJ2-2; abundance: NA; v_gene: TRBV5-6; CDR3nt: TGTGCCAGCAGCTTGTACGGGGAGCTGTTTTTT; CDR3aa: CASSLYGELFF
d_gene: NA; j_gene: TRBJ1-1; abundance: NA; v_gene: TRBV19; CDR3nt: TGTGCCAGTAGTTTACAGGTAACTAACACTGAAGCTTTCTTT; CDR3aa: CASSLQVTNTEAFF
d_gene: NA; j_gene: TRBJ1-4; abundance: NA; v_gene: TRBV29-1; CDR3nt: TGCAGCGTCCTAGCCCTACCGGATGAAAAACTGTTTTTT; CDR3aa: CSVLALPDEKLFF
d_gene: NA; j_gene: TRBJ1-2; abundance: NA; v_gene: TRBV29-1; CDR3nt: TGCAGCGTCGACGCCGTCTTGGGGTGGCGAGGCTACACCTTC; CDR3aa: CSVDAVLGWRGYTF
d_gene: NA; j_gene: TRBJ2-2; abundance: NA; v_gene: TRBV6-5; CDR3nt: TGTGCCAGCATACAGTCCACCGGGGAGCTGTTTTTT; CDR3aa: CASIQSTGELFF
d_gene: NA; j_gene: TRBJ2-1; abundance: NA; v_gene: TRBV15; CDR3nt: TGTGCCACCAGCAGGGGAGGCAGAAGTGAGCAGTTCTTC; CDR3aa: CATSRGGRSEQFF
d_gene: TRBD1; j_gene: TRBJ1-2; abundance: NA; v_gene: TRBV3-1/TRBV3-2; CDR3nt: TGTGCCAGCAGCCGGACAGGGGCTGGCTACACCTTC; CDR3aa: CASSRTGAGYTF
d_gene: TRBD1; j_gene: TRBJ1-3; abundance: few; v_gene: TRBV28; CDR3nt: TGTGCCAGCAGTTTATATGGGACAGGGGGCACGGGTTCTGGAAACACCATATATTTT; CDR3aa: CASSLYGTGGTGSGNTIYF
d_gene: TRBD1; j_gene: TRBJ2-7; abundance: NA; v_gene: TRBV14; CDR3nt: TGTGCCAGCAGCCAGGCCGGGACAGGGAGGGAGCAGTACTTC; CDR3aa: CASSQAGTGREQYF
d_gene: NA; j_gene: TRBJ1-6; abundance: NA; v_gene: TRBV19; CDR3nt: TGTGCCAGTAGTCCCCGACGCCTTGCTAATTCACCCCTCCACTTT; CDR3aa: CASSPRRLANSPLHF
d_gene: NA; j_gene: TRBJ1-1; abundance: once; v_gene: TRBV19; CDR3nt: TGTGCCAGTTCAGGCCAGGAAGGGCGGCGGACTGAAGCTTTCTTT; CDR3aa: CASSGQEGRRTEAFF
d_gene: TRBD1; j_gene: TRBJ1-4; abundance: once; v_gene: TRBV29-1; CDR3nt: TGCAGCGTTGCCGGGGGACAGGGCGGTGAAAAACTGTTTTTT; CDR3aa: CSVAGGQGGEKLFF
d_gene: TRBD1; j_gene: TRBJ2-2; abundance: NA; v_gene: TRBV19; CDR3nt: TGTGCCAGTAGCCTAGACAGGGGGAACACCGGGGAGCTGTTTTTT; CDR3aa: CASSLDRGNTGELFF
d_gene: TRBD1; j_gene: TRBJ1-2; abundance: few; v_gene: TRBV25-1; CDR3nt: TGTGCCAGCAGTGACCGGACAGGGCCCAACTATGGCTACACCTTC; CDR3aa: CASSDRTGPNYGYTF
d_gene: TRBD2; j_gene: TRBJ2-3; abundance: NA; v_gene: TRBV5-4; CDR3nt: TGTGCCAGCAGCATTCCCGGGACTAGTGGTTTGGATACGCAGTATTTT; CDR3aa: CASSIPGTSGLDTQYF
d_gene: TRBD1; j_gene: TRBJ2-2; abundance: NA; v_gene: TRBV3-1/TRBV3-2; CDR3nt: TGTGCCAGCAGCCAAGATCTAATCGGACAGGGGGCCTCCGGGGAGCTGTTTTTT; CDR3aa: CASSQDLIGQGASGELFF
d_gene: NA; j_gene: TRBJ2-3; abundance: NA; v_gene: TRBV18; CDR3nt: TGTGCCAGCTCACCAGGGAGCACAGATACGCAGTATTTT; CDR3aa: CASSPGSTDTQYF
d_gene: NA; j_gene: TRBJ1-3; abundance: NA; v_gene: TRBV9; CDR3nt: TGTGCCAGCAGCAGAGAAGCGGAAATGGGGGCCGGAAACACCATATATTTT; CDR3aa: CASSREAEMGAGNTIYF
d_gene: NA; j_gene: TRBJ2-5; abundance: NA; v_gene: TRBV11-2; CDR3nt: TGTGCCAGCAGCATACTATTGGGAGCCGCCCTAGAGACCCAGTACTTC; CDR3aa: CASSILLGAALETQYF
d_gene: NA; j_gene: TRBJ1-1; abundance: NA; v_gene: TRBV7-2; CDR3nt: TGTGCCAGCAGCTCCCCCGCGGGAAGGGGTCCTGCAATGAACACTGAAGCTTTCTTT; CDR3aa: CASSSPAGRGPAMNTEAFF
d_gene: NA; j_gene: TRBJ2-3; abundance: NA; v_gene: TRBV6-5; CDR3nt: TGTGCCAGCAGTCGGATGGGCACAGATACGCAGTATTTT; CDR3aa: CASSRMGTDTQYF
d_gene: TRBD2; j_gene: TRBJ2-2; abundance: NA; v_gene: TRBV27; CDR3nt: TGTGCCAGCAGGCCAAGGGGCGGGGGGGCCGAGTCCGGGGAGCTGTTTTTT; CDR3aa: CASRPRGGGAESGELFF
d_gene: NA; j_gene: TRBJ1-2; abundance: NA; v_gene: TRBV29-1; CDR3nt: TGCAGCGTCACTCGTTGGGGTGACTATGGCTACACCTTC; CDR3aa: CSVTRWGDYGYTF
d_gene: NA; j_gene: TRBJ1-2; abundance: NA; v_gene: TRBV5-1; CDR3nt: TGCGCCAGCAGCTTGGAAGGCAGGGGTAACTATGGCTACACCTTC; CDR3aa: CASSLEGRGNYGYTF
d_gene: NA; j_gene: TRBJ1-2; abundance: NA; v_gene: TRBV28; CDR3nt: TGTGCCAGCAGTGGGCCAACCTCGGGAGCCGCAGGAGGTAACTATGGCTACACCTTC; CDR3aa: CASSGPTSGAAGGNYGYTF
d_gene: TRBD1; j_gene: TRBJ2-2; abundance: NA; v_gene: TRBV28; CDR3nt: TGTGCCAGCAGTTTAACAACAGGGGTCAGCACCGGGGAGCTGTTTTTT; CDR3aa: CASSLTTGVSTGELFF
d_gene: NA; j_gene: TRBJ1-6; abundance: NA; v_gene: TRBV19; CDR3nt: TGTGCCAGTAGTACCCAAGGTCAGGGTTCACCCCTCCACTTT; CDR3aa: CASSTQGQGSPLHF